This passage covers 26 T cell receptor beta chains from one sample sequenced in a study of cytomegalovirus exposure and HLA in healthy donors. PCR primers comprised 60 Vbeta and 13 Jbeta primers. Sequencing used immunoSEQ multiplex PCR; TCRdb keeps in-frame clones, though not all of them. Of 100,000 to 150,000 clones listed, roughly 80% are singletons. Sequences were obtained from PBMCs. All receptors derive from a man aged 40-49 years in good health and CMV-seronegative.

This chain uses TRBV6-5 with TRBJ1-5; tentatively, D is TRBD1 (5 bases). The ends were cut back, 6 bases at V and 6 bases at J, with 18 bases in the middle. Germline CDR1 MNHEY, CDR2 SVGAGI. The CDR3 contains 15 residues. CDR3 sequence: CASSYDSAQGQPQHF. For the CDR3, the DNA is TGTGCCAGCAGCTACGACAGCGCCCAGGGTCAGCCCCAGCATTTT.

J is TRBJ2-1 and V is TRBV7-2, with 8 bases matching TRBD1. The CDR3 has 13 amino acids. The J segment lost 7 bases and the V segment lost 5 bases, leaving 4 bases of the junction unmatched. Germline V gene lookup returns CDR1 SGHTA and CDR2 FQGNSA. Written as DNA, the CDR3 is TGTGCCAGCAGCCGCCGGACAGGGAATGAGCAGTTCTTC. Its translation is CASSRRTGNEQFF. The full variable domain, its missing parts supplied by reference TRBV7-2 and TRBJ2-1, is GAGVSQSPSNKVTEKGKDVELRCDPISGHTALYWYRQSLGQGLEFLIYFQGNSAPDKSGLPSDRFSAERTGGSVSTLTIQRTQQEDSAVYLCASSRRTGNEQFFGPGTRLTVL.

This clone was counted a few times. V usage is TRBV9 and J usage is TRBJ1-5; 7 bases are a match to TRBD1. J was trimmed by 9 bases and V by 4 bases; bases with no gene match: 7. The germline V gene has CDR1 SGDLS and CDR2 YYNGEE. The CDR3 covers 13 residues. This chain's CDR3 is CASSPTGEWPQHF. The CDR3 region has the DNA TGTGCCAGCAGCCCAACAGGGGAATGGCCCCAGCATTTT.

The V gene is TRBV28, the J gene TRBJ2-5, with D perhaps matching TRBD1 (5 bases). V lost 4 bases, J lost 7 bases, and 19 bases lay in between. The CDR3 has 15 residues. Germline V gives CDR1 MDHEN, CDR2 SYDVKM. CDR3 nucleotide sequence: TGTGCCAGCAGTTATAAGGAGACAGCAGAAGGGACCCAGTACTTC. It specifies CASSYKETAEGTQYF.

The rearrangement joins TRBV30 to TRBJ1-1, with D possibly TRBD1 on 6 matching bases. Deletions cut 5 bases from V and 1 base from J, with 14 bases between. This CDR3 has 14 amino acids. Germline loops: CDR1 GTSNPN, CDR2 SVGIG (reference sequence). The CDR3, as DNA: TGTGCCTGGGCCTTCGGACAGTGGAACACTGAAGCTTTCTTT. Protein: CAWAFGQWNTEAFF.

The chain recombines TRBV15 with TRBJ2-3, with 8 bases identical to TRBD2. Germline V gene sequence: CDR1 LNHNV, CDR2 YYDKDF (reference sequence). This CDR3 contains 16 residues. V lost 0 bases and J lost 7; bases outside the gene matches: 9. CDR3 nucleotide sequence: TGTGCCACCAGCAGAGATAGCGGGACGCTCGGGAATACGCAGTATTTT. Amino acids: CATSRDSGTLGNTQYF. Full variable domain (remainder filled in from reference TRBV15 and TRBJ2-3): DAMVIQNPRYQVTQFGKPVTLSCSQTLNHNVMYWYQQKSSQAPKLLFHYYDKDFNNEADTPDNFQSRRPNTSFCFLDIRSPGLGDTAMYLCATSRDSGTLGNTQYFGPGTRLTVL.

The chain carries TRBV19 and TRBJ2-2; 8 bases agree with TRBD2. This CDR3 comprises 16 residues. V shed 3 bases, J shed 6 bases, and the junction held 9 bases outside the gene matches. Per germline, CDR1 LNHDA and CDR2 SQIVND (reference sequence). As DNA, the CDR3 is TGTGCCAGTAGTATGTACAGCGGGAGCATACCCGGGGAGCTGTTTTTT. Encoded protein: CASSMYSGSIPGELFF.

This clone showed up just once. The CDR3 reads CAWSVGQGGGGEKLFF. As DNA, the CDR3 is TGTGCCTGGAGTGTAGGGCAGGGAGGGGGGGGAGAAAAACTGTTTTTT. The chain employs TRBV30 and TRBJ1-4, with D perhaps TRBD1 (6 bases). The CDR3 has 16 residues. Germline CDR1 GTSNPN, CDR2 SVGIG (reference sequence). With 0 bases removed from V and 8 bases from J, the gap between germline ends came to 19 bases.

This rearrangement joins TRBV7-2 to TRBJ2-2; the D gene is possibly TRBD2 (6 bases). The CDR3 is made up of 15 amino acids. V shed 5 bases and J shed 2 bases, with 12 bases lying between them. Germline V CDR1 and CDR2: SGHTA, FQGNSA. The CDR3 sequence is CASSPGTLNTGELFF. The CDR3 coding sequence is TGTGCCAGCAGCCCCGGGACTCTTAACACCGGGGAGCTGTTTTTT.

The chain recombines TRBV5-1 with TRBJ2-5, with TRBD1 matching over 9 bases. The germline V gene encodes CDR1 SGHRS and CDR2 YFSETQ. The CDR3 runs to 14 residues. The V gene end was trimmed by 3 bases and the J gene end by 5 bases; junction bases not matched to a gene: 5. CDR3 DNA: TGCGCCAGCAGCTGGGGACAGGGCGGGGAGACCCAGTACTTC. This gives the protein CASSWGQGGETQYF.

This clone was counted a few times. The rearrangement uses TRBV5-6 and TRBJ2-3; D not certain. From germline, CDR1 is SGHDT and CDR2 YYEEEE. Trimming took off 0 bases at V and 2 bases at J, with 13 bases between the two ends. This CDR3 contains 16 residues. CDR3 bases: TGTGCCAGCAGCTTGGAGGAGACGGCCTACACAGATACGCAGTATTTT. The encoded protein is CASSLEETAYTDTQYF.

J is TRBJ2-2 and V is TRBV5-1, with 11 nucleotides matching TRBD1. CDR1 and CDR2 from the germline V gene are SGHRS and YFSETQ. V was pared by 0 bases and J by 7 bases, with 5 bases of the junction left unmatched. The CDR3 runs 16 residues. The CDR3 loop reads CASSLEGQGANGELFF. The CDR3 nucleotides read TGCGCCAGCAGCTTGGAAGGACAGGGGGCAAACGGGGAGCTGTTTTTT. The whole variable domain, filled in from reference TRBV5-1 and TRBJ2-2, reads KAGVTQTPRYLIKTRGQQVTLSCSPISGHRSVSWYQQTPGQGLQFLFEYFSETQRNKGNFPGRFSGRQFSNSRSEMNVSTLELGDSALYLCASSLEGQGANGELFFGEGSRLTVL.

This clone appeared once. The rearrangement joins TRBV5-4 to TRBJ1-1; 7 bases are shared with TRBD1. The CDR3 is made up of 14 amino acids. CDR1 is SGHNT and CDR2 is YYREEE in the germline V gene (reference sequence). The V and J ends lost 4 bases and 0 bases, in that order; junction bases with no gene match: 3. The CDR3 loop reads CASSPGGMNTEAFF. CDR3 in DNA: TGTGCCAGCAGCCCAGGGGGAATGAACACTGAAGCTTTCTTT. The entire variable domain, with the rest obtained from reference TRBV5-4 and TRBJ1-1, is as follows: ETGVTQSPTHLIKTRGQQVTLRCSSQSGHNTVSWYQQALGQGPQFIFQYYREEENGRGNFPPRFSGLQFPNYSSELNVNALELDDSALYLCASSPGGMNTEAFFGQGTRLTVV.

The chain has TRBV6-1 and TRBJ2-6; 8 bases map to TRBD1. Per germline, CDR1 MNHNS and CDR2 SASEGT. V lost 2 bases, J lost 2 bases, and 5 bases stayed unmatched. The CDR3 has 17 residues. The CDR3: CASSESEQGAGANVLTF. The CDR3 DNA sequence: TGTGCCAGCAGTGAATCAGAACAGGGGGCTGGGGCCAACGTCCTGACTTTC.

The rearrangement joins TRBV7-9 to TRBJ1-2; 9 bases are shared with TRBD1. The CDR3 extends over 15 amino acids. J was trimmed by 2 bases and V by 3 bases; bases with no gene match: 4. Germline V gene data show CDR1 as SEHNR and CDR2 as FQNEAQ (reference sequence). The CDR3 sequence is CASSFGTGPNYGYTF. The CDR3 DNA reads as TGTGCCAGCAGCTTCGGGACAGGGCCGAACTATGGCTACACCTTC.

This chain connects TRBV28 to TRBJ2-2; D is uncertain. The CDR3 consists of 16 residues. V gave up 4 bases and J gave up 0 bases, with 12 bases separating them. Germline V lookup: CDR1 MDHEN, CDR2 SYDVKM. CDR3 bases: TGTGCCAGCAGTTCACTAATCCTATCGAACACCGGGGAGCTGTTTTTT. Translated: CASSSLILSNTGELFF.

This clone has only one observation. The gene calls are TRBV2 and TRBJ2-3; a possible D gene is TRBD2 (5 bases). The CDR3 runs to 13 residues. The germline V and J ends were trimmed by 6 bases and 4 bases, with 11 bases remaining between them. Per the germline V gene, CDR1 is SNHLY and CDR2 is FYNNEI. The CDR3 bases are TGTGCCAGCAGGGGAGTAACGCCAGATACGCAGTATTTT. It codes for CASRGVTPDTQYF. Supplemented by reference TRBV2 and TRBJ2-3, the full variable domain reads EPEVTQTPSHQVTQMGQEVILRCVPISNHLYFYWYRQILGQKVEFLVSFYNNEISEKSEIFDDQFSVERPDGSNFTLKIRSTKLEDSAMYFCASRGVTPDTQYFGPGTRLTVL.

This chain connects TRBV6-5 to TRBJ1-2; TRBD1 aligns across 9 bases. V gave up 0 bases and J gave up 8 bases; unmatched junction bases: 10. There are 16 residues in the CDR3. The germline V gene encodes CDR1 MNHEY and CDR2 SVGAGI. The CDR3 DNA reads TGTGCCAGCAGTTACTCTAAATTTGGGACAGGGTTCGGCTACACCTTC. This sequence encodes CASSYSKFGTGFGYTF.

The V gene is TRBV7-8, the J gene TRBJ1-4, with D maybe TRBD1 (6 bases). CDR3 length equals 16 residues. V lost 5 bases, J lost 0 bases, and 13 bases lay in between. Germline V gene lookup returns CDR1 SGHVS and CDR2 FQNEAQ. This CDR3 reads CASSRRTAATNEKLFF. The CDR3 DNA is TGTGCCAGCAGCCGCCGGACAGCCGCAACTAATGAAAAACTGTTTTTT.

This chain links TRBV2 with TRBJ2-1; 7 positions match TRBD1. The CDR3 has 14 amino acids. Germline V gene lookup returns CDR1 SNHLY and CDR2 FYNNEI. V dropped 6 bases and J dropped 7; count of bases not matched to a gene: 9. CDR3 loop: CASRQGFLVNEQFF. CDR3 DNA sequence: TGTGCCAGCAGACAGGGGTTTCTGGTTAATGAGCAGTTCTTC.

The J gene is TRBJ1-5, the V gene TRBV19, with D possibly matching TRBD1 (5 bases). Trimming took 5 bases from V and 0 from J, leaving 8 bases between them. The CDR3 extends over 14 amino acids. Germline CDR1 reads LNHDA; CDR2 reads SQIVND (reference sequence). The CDR3 DNA follows: TGTGCCAGTAGTCCTCAGGGTAGCAATCAGCCCCAGCATTTT. It specifies CASSPQGSNQPQHF.

The V gene is TRBV2, the J gene TRBJ1-1; 8 bases agree with TRBD1. CDR1 is SNHLY, CDR2 FYNNEI, per germline. Unmatched junction bases numbered 4, after V lost 7 bases and J lost 3 bases. The CDR3 runs to 13 residues. The CDR3 region is CASIPDRDTEAFF. As DNA, the CDR3 is TGTGCCAGCATCCCGGACAGGGACACTGAAGCTTTCTTT.

The gene calls are TRBV10-3 and TRBJ1-5, with 9 bases lining up with TRBD1. Germline-derived CDR1 and CDR2 are ENHRY and SYGVKD. The CDR3 has 15 residues. V gave up 6 bases and J gave up 5 bases; unmatched junction bases: 8. The CDR3 nucleotides read TGTGCCATCAGACCCACAGGGGGCAGTGATCAGCCCCAGCATTTT. This sequence encodes CAIRPTGGSDQPQHF.

The chain uses TRBV7-9 and TRBJ2-5; TRBD1 aligns across 8 bases. The CDR3 is 14 amino acids. The germline gives CDR1 SEHNR, CDR2 FQNEAQ (reference sequence). The J segment lost 2 bases and the V segment lost 5 bases, leaving 4 bases of the junction unmatched. CDR3 residues: CASSLRQGQETQYF. The CDR3, as DNA: TGTGCCAGCAGCCTCAGACAGGGGCAAGAGACCCAGTACTTC. Full variable domain (remainder filled in from reference TRBV7-9 and TRBJ2-5): DTGVSQNPRHKITKRGQNVTFRCDPISEHNRLYWYRQTLGQGPEFLTYFQNEAQLEKSRLLSDRFSAERPKGSFSTLEIQRTEQGDSAMYLCASSLRQGQETQYFGPGTRLLVL.

The rearrangement joins TRBV2 to TRBJ2-3, with 7 bases lining up with TRBD1. Germline V gene sequence: CDR1 SNHLY, CDR2 FYNNEI. V lost 5 bases to trimming and J lost 2 bases; unmatched junction nucleotides: 10. The CDR3 covers 16 residues. The CDR3 coding sequence is TGTGCCAGCAGTCGACAGGGAGATTTGTACACAGATACGCAGTATTTT. Amino acids: CASSRQGDLYTDTQYF. Filled out from reference TRBV2 and TRBJ2-3, the complete variable domain reads EPEVTQTPSHQVTQMGQEVILRCVPISNHLYFYWYRQILGQKVEFLVSFYNNEISEKSEIFDDQFSVERPDGSNFTLKIRSTKLEDSAMYFCASSRQGDLYTDTQYFGPGTRLTVL.

The chain joins TRBV15 to TRBJ2-7, with TRBD1 identical over 8 bases. Germline V gene lookup returns CDR1 LNHNV and CDR2 YYDKDF (reference sequence). This CDR3 has 15 amino acids. Unmatched junction bases numbered 7, after V lost 0 bases and J lost 6 bases. Here the CDR3 DNA reads TGTGCCACCAGCAGAGATTTGGTACAGGGGGGCGAGCAGTACTTC. It specifies CATSRDLVQGGEQYF.